Below, 8 T cell receptor beta chains from the same sample are listed, as sequenced in a study of technical replicates of blood from several donors. Profiling relied on immunoSEQ multiplex PCR, and the TCRdb table lists in-frame clones only, not all of them. The table includes under 100,000 clones, 70% to 90% detected once. The sequenced sample consisted of PBMCs. Receptor source: a human donor in good health. Some clones in this sample may be carry-over from other donors' samples.

As for this clone: Germline is not matched at one junction end, which may reflect a read error. The rearrangement links TRBV6-5 to TRBJ2-3; D not resolved. The CDR3 length is 14 residues. Germline V gene sequence: CDR1 MNHEY, CDR2 SVGAGI. CDR3 amino acids: CASRYSTSTDTQYF. The DNA of the CDR3 is TGTGCCAGCCGTTACAGCACCTCCACAGATACGCAGTATTTT.

As to this clone: Distinct nucleotide sequences in the sample also encode this CDR3. The chain uses TRBV6-5 and TRBJ2-5, with 13 bases identical to TRBD2. With the DNA end fitting TRBJ2-7 better, the J assignment may be wrong. Germline CDR1 is MNHEY and CDR2 is SVGAGI. The CDR3 is 15 residues long. This chain's CDR3 is CASSPGLAGFYEQYF. The CDR3 bases are TGTGCCAGCAGCCCGGGACTAGCGGGATTCTACGAGCAGTACTTC.

This clone was detected once. This chain connects TRBV7-2 to TRBJ1-6; tentatively, D is TRBD1 (6 bases). From germline, CDR1 is SGHTA and CDR2 FQGNSA. The CDR3 spans 13 residues. Trimming shortened V by 2 bases and J by 7 bases, and 6 bases separated the two germline ends. The CDR3 reads CASSLRGNSPLHF. The CDR3 DNA is TGTGCCAGCAGCTTAAGGGGGAATTCACCCCTCCACTTT.

The genes are TRBV19 and TRBJ2-7; D may be TRBD2 (5 bases). The CDR3 is 13 amino acids. Germline lookup yields CDR1 LNHDA and CDR2 SQIVND (reference sequence). V lost 1 base to trimming and J lost 6 bases, with 10 bases between them. The DNA of the CDR3 is TGTGCCAGTAGTATAGCTTTCGGGGTCGAGCAGTACTTC. Its translation: CASSIAFGVEQYF.

The gene calls are TRBV6-5 and TRBJ1-2; 10 bases map to TRBD1. The length of the CDR3 is 15 residues. The V and J ends lost 4 bases and 3 bases, in that order; junction bases with no gene match: 5. The V gene's germline CDR1 is MNHEY and CDR2 SVGAGI. This CDR3 reads CASSSAGTGDYGYTF. The CDR3 coding sequence is TGTGCCAGCAGTTCGGCCGGGACAGGGGACTATGGCTACACCTTC.

V and J are TRBV25-1 and TRBJ2-2; tentative D call: TRBD1 (5 bases). Germline lookup yields CDR1 MGHDK and CDR2 SYGVNS. There are 12 residues in the CDR3. The V end lost 4 bases, the J end lost 6 bases, and 6 bases lay between the germline ends. The CDR3, as DNA: TGTGCCAGCAGTGCAGGGCCCGGGGAGCTGTTTTTT. It encodes CASSAGPGELFF.

The rearrangement joins TRBV7-2 to TRBJ2-7, with D possibly TRBD1 on 5 matching bases. The CDR3 is made up of 14 amino acids. V gave up 3 bases and J gave up 3 bases, with 12 bases separating them. The germline CDR1 and CDR2 sequences are SGHTA and FQGNSA. The CDR3 region is CASSFGQGNYEQYF. The CDR3 DNA sequence: TGTGCCAGCAGCTTCGGGCAGGGTAACTACGAGCAGTACTTC.

This clone was counted once. The chain couples TRBV7-9 to TRBJ1-3; possibly TRBD1 for D (6 bases). V was shortened by 1 base and J by 2 bases, with 6 bases between the two germline ends. The CDR3 loop spans 14 amino acids. In germline, CDR1 is SEHNR, CDR2 FQNEAQ (reference sequence). CDR3 sequence: CASSLDRAGNTIYF. The CDR3 DNA is TGTGCCAGCAGCTTAGACAGGGCTGGAAACACCATATATTTT.